The next 20 T cell receptor beta chains were all read from a single sample in a study of identical twins. One entry per CDR3 protein, called by TCRdb with MiXCR from the 5' RACE reads. The sample has about 890,000 distinct CDR3 sequences; approximately 13% are singletons. These same data were also listed under a study on yellow fever vaccine responses in identical twins.

The sequenced sample consisted of PBMCs. The receptor set was obtained from a woman between 18 and 30 years old in good health.

This clonotype was recorded at least ten times. The chain recombines TRBV5-1 with TRBJ2-5, with no clear D. Trimming pared 4 bases from V and 3 bases from J, leaving 16 bases between. This CDR3 spans 15 amino acids. Germline V lookup: CDR1 SGHRS, CDR2 YFSETQ. The CDR3 DNA follows: TGCGCCAGCAGCAATCTAGGGCAGGCGAAAGAGACCCAGTACTTC. This sequence encodes CASSNLGQAKETQYF.

The V and J genes are TRBV28 and TRBJ1-2; a possible D gene is TRBD1 (5 bases). This CDR3 comprises 13 residues. Germline CDR1 and CDR2: MDHEN and SYDVKM. V was shortened by 8 bases and J by 0 bases, with 10 bases between the two germline ends. This chain's CDR3 is CASLTESNYGYTF. CDR3 nucleotide sequence: TGTGCCAGCCTGACAGAATCTAACTATGGCTACACCTTC.

Only a few counts were recorded for this clonotype. The chain is built from TRBV7-2 and TRBJ2-5; no clear D. There are 13 residues in the CDR3. The V gene's germline CDR1 is SGHTA and CDR2 FQGNSA. The germline V and J ends were trimmed by 3 bases and 5 bases, with 10 bases remaining between them. CDR3 loop: CASSFGSVETQYF. DNA of the CDR3: TGTGCCAGCAGCTTTGGTTCGGTCGAGACCCAGTACTTC.

This clonotype was counted a few times. This sequence joins TRBV7-2 and TRBJ1-5, with 7 bases that match TRBD1. After removal of 5 bases from V and 1 base from J, the junction contained 11 bases not matched to a gene. The CDR3 is made up of 17 amino acids. From germline, CDR1 is SGHTA and CDR2 FQGNSA. CDR3 DNA: TGTGCCAGCAGCCCGACCCCAGGGGGTCGGAGCAATCAGCCCCAGCATTTT. This codes for CASSPTPGGRSNQPQHF.

Only a few counts were recorded for this clonotype. The rearrangement uses TRBV6-1 and TRBJ1-5; D is ambiguous. Trimming pared 0 bases from V and 6 bases from J, leaving 9 bases between. Per the germline V gene, CDR1 is MNHNS and CDR2 is SASEGT. CDR3 length: 14 residues. In DNA, the CDR3 is TGTGCCAGCAGTGAAGCGGTGGGGTTTCAGCCCCAGCATTTT. Translated, it gives CASSEAVGFQPQHF.

The V gene is TRBV29-1, the J gene TRBJ2-7; 7 bases align to TRBD1. There are 12 residues in the CDR3. V lost 7 bases to trimming and J lost 0 bases; unmatched junction nucleotides: 3. The germline V gene encodes CDR1 SQVTM and CDR2 ANQGSEA. DNA of the CDR3: TGCAGCGCCGGGGACAGCTCCTACGAGCAGTACTTC. This gives the protein CSAGDSSYEQYF.

Only a few counts were recorded for this clonotype. The gene calls are TRBV12-3 or TRBV12-4 and TRBJ2-1; TRBD2 aligns across 13 bases. CDR3 size: 18 residues. Trimming at V came to 3 bases and at J to 0 bases, leaving 5 bases not matched to a gene. The chain's CDR3 is CASSFGLAGESSYNEQFF. The CDR3 DNA reads TGTGCCAGCAGTTTCGGACTAGCGGGGGAGAGCTCCTACAATGAGCAGTTCTTC.

Ten or more counts support this clonotype. This chain joins TRBV29-1 and TRBJ2-5, with TRBD2 identical over 10 bases. CDR3 length equals 12 residues. In germline, CDR1 is SQVTM, CDR2 ANQGSEA. J lost 7 bases, V lost 7 bases, and 6 bases had no gene match. CDR3 sequence reads: CSATSGSATQYF. The CDR3 region has the DNA TGCAGCGCGACTAGCGGGTCGGCGACCCAGTACTTC.

The chain employs TRBV6-1 and TRBJ1-2; 11 bases map to TRBD1. V shed 5 bases and J 7 bases; nucleotides not matched to a gene: 3. The germline V gene encodes CDR1 MNHNS and CDR2 SASEGT. This CDR3 contains 13 residues. The CDR3 region is CASSRTGGFGYTF. The CDR3 bases are TGTGCCAGCAGTAGGACAGGGGGCTTTGGCTACACCTTC.

Many counts were recorded for this clonotype. The V call is TRBV6-1, the J call TRBJ2-6; a possible D gene is TRBD1 (6 bases). V was trimmed by 6 bases and J by 0 bases, leaving 9 bases between them. Germline CDR1 and CDR2: MNHNS and SASEGT. The CDR3 contains 15 residues. The CDR3 sequence is CASRLQGSGANVLTF. As DNA, the CDR3 is TGTGCCAGCAGACTACAGGGCTCTGGGGCCAACGTCCTGACTTTC.

The V gene is TRBV2, the J gene TRBJ2-3, with a weak D call TRBD2 (6 bases). Germline lookup yields CDR1 SNHLY and CDR2 FYNNEI. The CDR3 extends over 12 amino acids. V was trimmed by 8 bases and J by 6 bases, leaving 12 bases between them. The CDR3 bases are TGTGCCAGCGGCCGACTAGATGATACGCAGTATTTT. This encodes CASGRLDDTQYF.

The chain links TRBV29-1 to TRBJ2-3; the match to TRBD2 covers 10 bases. The CDR3 runs to 14 residues. Germline V gene data show CDR1 as SQVTM and CDR2 as ANQGSEA. J gave up 3 bases and V 7 bases, and 7 bases lay outside the gene matches. In DNA form, the CDR3 reads TGCAGCGGTACAAATAGCGGGGGGACAGATACGCAGTATTTT. Translation gives CSGTNSGGTDTQYF.

This clonotype was detected many times. The chain links TRBV29-1 to TRBJ2-1, with D possibly being TRBD1 or TRBD2 (6 bases each). Per germline, CDR1 SQVTM and CDR2 ANQGSEA. CDR3 length equals 14 residues. V was pared by 3 bases and J by 0 bases, with 9 bases between. This CDR3 reads CSVDGGSSYNEQFF. In nucleotides, the CDR3 is TGCAGCGTTGACGGGGGCAGCTCCTACAATGAGCAGTTCTTC.

The chain employs TRBV7-2 and TRBJ1-5; 7 nucleotides line up with TRBD1. The V gene's germline CDR1 is SGHTA and CDR2 FQGNSA. The CDR3 is 16 residues long. Trimming took 5 bases from V and 0 from J; bases not matched to a gene: 7. CDR3 sequence reads: CASSGRTGDSNQPQHF. DNA for the CDR3: TGTGCCAGCAGCGGTCGGACAGGTGATAGCAATCAGCCCCAGCATTTT.

The chain combines TRBV25-1 with TRBJ2-1, with TRBD1 as a possible D gene (6 bases). Trimming left V 3 bases short and J 4 bases short, with 13 bases between. This CDR3 contains 15 residues. CDR1 is MGHDK and CDR2 is SYGVNS in the germline V gene. CDR3 protein: CASSEQDRPYNEQFF. In DNA form, the CDR3 reads TGTGCCAGCAGTGAGCAGGACAGACCTTACAATGAGCAGTTCTTC.

This clonotype was counted only a few times. The chain employs TRBV28 and TRBJ2-7; TRBD2 is a possible D gene (6 bases). From germline, CDR1 is MDHEN and CDR2 SYDVKM. This CDR3 has 15 amino acids. The V and J ends lost 4 bases and 6 bases respectively, with 19 bases between them. The CDR3 coding sequence is TGTGCCAGCAGTTCACGGAGGGTTCACAAAGGCGAGCAGTACTTC. Its translation: CASSSRRVHKGEQYF.

This rearrangement joins TRBV5-5 to TRBJ2-3; 13 bases match TRBD2. The CDR3 loop spans 15 amino acids. CDR1 and CDR2 (germline): SGHKS, YYEKEE (reference sequence). V dropped 0 bases and J dropped 8; count of bases not matched to a gene: 3. Written as DNA, the CDR3 is TGTGCCAGCAGCTTGGGACTAGCGGGAGGCGCTACGCAGTATTTT. It specifies CASSLGLAGGATQYF.

This clonotype was found a few times. The V gene is TRBV29-1, the J gene TRBJ2-1, with 9 bases that match TRBD2. This CDR3 is built from 15 residues. V lost 0 bases to trimming and J lost 7 bases; unmatched junction nucleotides: 7. Looked up from germline, CDR1 is SQVTM and CDR2 is ANQGSEA. The DNA for the CDR3 is TGCAGCGTTGAAGATTTGACTAGCGGCCTTAATGAGCAGTTCTTC. Encoded protein: CSVEDLTSGLNEQFF.

This chain joins TRBV28 and TRBJ2-7; TRBD2 matches 11 bases. The V gene end was trimmed by 7 bases and the J gene end by 2 bases; junction bases not matched to a gene: 7. The CDR3 is made up of 15 amino acids. Germline-derived CDR1 and CDR2 are MDHEN and SYDVKM. The CDR3 loop is CASTGTSGQAYEQYF. CDR3 DNA: TGTGCCAGCACCGGGACTAGCGGACAAGCCTACGAGCAGTACTTC. The variable domain in full, completed from reference TRBV28 and TRBJ2-7, reads DVKVTQSSRYLVKRTGEKVFLECVQDMDHENMFWYRQDPGLGLRLIYFSYDVKMKEKGDIPEGYSVSREKKERFSLILESASTNQTSMYLCASTGTSGQAYEQYFGPGTRLTVT.

The chain employs TRBV7-2 and TRBJ2-7; D may be TRBD1 (5 bases). The length of the CDR3 is 16 residues. Trimming stripped 5 bases from V and 4 bases from J, with 21 bases between. CDR1 is SGHTA and CDR2 is FQGNSA in the germline V gene. The CDR3: CASSLKTVYLPYEQYF. The DNA for the CDR3 is TGTGCCAGCAGCCTAAAGACAGTTTACCTTCCGTACGAGCAGTACTTC.